The entry that follows covers one T cell receptor (beta chain) sequence. Its antigen remains unidentified. Carried by the TCR beta cDNA libraries were unique molecular identifiers. In TCRdb, the PCR reads were re-called with MiXCR into one record per CDR3 protein. The sample lists hundreds of thousands of distinct CDR3 sequences; approximately 30% were seen once. These data are taken from a study of post-analysis software for immune sequencing data. Findings of the study overall: F measure showed strong co-clustering of same-batch samples. Four or five TRBV segments occurring more often in patients than controls included TRBV5-6, TRBV5-1 and TRBV20-1. When compared against controls, multiple sclerosis patients showed significantly lower normalized Chao1 diversity.

CDR3 size: 17 residues. Germline CDR1 SGDLS, CDR2 YYNGEE. V lost 0 bases and J lost 4; bases outside the gene matches: 8. The chain joins TRBV9 to TRBJ1-2; 11 bases align to TRBD1. The sample taken for sequencing was blood. The clonotype was recovered from a girl aged 10-17 years with multiple sclerosis. CDR3 bases: TGTGCCAGCAGCGTAGGGGACAGGGGGGCGGGCGTCTATGGCTACACCTTC. Protein product: CASSVGDRGAGVYGYTF.